The rows below give T cell receptor beta chains drawn from one sample of a study of cytomegalovirus exposure and HLA in healthy donors. Here immunoSEQ multiplex PCR was the method, and the copy in TCRdb shows in-frame clones only, minus some. In the table there are more than 100,000 clones, around 66% of which are singletons. Sample: PBMCs. Receptor source: a woman between 50 and 59 years old in good health and CMV-seronegative. CDR3s include the opening cysteine and the closing phenylalanine or tryptophan.

j_call	v_call	cdr3_aa
TRBJ2-1	TRBV7-2	CASSLGVAEQFF
TRBJ2-1	TRBV7-9	CASSLGPTNEQFF
TRBJ2-1	TRBV6-5	CASAIRGTGLYEQFF
TRBJ2-5	TRBV5-1	CASSSEGSETQYF
TRBJ1-1	TRBV30	CAWIGAKAFF
TRBJ2-1	TRBV6-5	CASSWSGQGVHEQFF
TRBJ2-3	TRBV7-7	CASKGTSEGDTQYF
TRBJ2-7	TRBV15	CATRDWNYEQYF
TRBJ2-1	TRBV11-3	CASSPWRGNEQFF
TRBJ2-1	TRBV11-3	CASSLDLGGRGEQFF
TRBJ2-1	TRBV18	CASSPVQGGLWEQFF
TRBJ2-7	TRBV27	CASSLTGGQTYEQYF
TRBJ2-1	TRBV6-6	CASSYLGLAGEQFF
TRBJ1-5	TRBV4-1	CASSQVAGLVQPQHF
TRBJ1-2	TRBV11-2	CASSFTYDYGYTF
TRBJ2-2	TRBV6-8	CASSNTGGRSGELFF
TRBJ2-7	TRBV7-8	CASRSTSSPSYEQYF
TRBJ1-1	TRBV6-1	CASSEALQVGAEAFF
TRBJ1-1	TRBV7-9	CASSLRQGHVNTEAFF
TRBJ1-6	TRBV7-9	CASSLEQYNSPLHF
TRBJ2-1	TRBV25-1	CASSELTGGSYNEQFF
TRBJ2-1	TRBV7-9	CASSSTSGGAGEQFF
TRBJ2-1	TRBV25-1	CASSATMGQGFFGNEQFF
TRBJ1-4	TRBV11-2	CASSPDRDLNEKLFF
TRBJ2-1	TRBV7-2	CASSLESSGLYNEQFF
TRBJ1-1	TRBV30	CAWSVYRHTEAFF
TRBJ2-6	TRBV10-2	CASSDVRGLTSGANVLTF
TRBJ1-6	TRBV15	CATSRDTGGPAYSPLHF
TRBJ1-6	TRBV7-9	CASSLATGRAGPPLHF
TRBJ2-3	TRBV5-1	CASSLPPSGGATDTQYF
TRBJ2-3	TRBV5-1	CASSLPGTTSRDTQYF
TRBJ2-3	TRBV5-1	CASSFGVSGGPDTQYF
TRBJ1-3	TRBV2	CASSDLQFSGNTIYF
TRBJ2-6	TRBV4-1	CASSHTSDTYSGANVLTF
TRBJ1-6	TRBV7-9	CASSRGSSSYNSPLHF
TRBJ2-1	TRBV19	CASSIEVTYNEQFF
TRBJ2-1	TRBV5-4	CASSQPGGYNEQFF
TRBJ1-2	TRBV6-5	CASSFRDRGFYGYTF
TRBJ1-4	TRBV4-1	CASSQGQGANQVEKLFF
TRBJ1-1	TRBV28	CASRGTANTEAFF
TRBJ2-1	TRBV27	CASSFYGTSDNEQFF
TRBJ2-3	TRBV5-4	CASSLMGAGDTQYF
TRBJ2-5	TRBV28	CASSTGQGPQETQYF
TRBJ1-2	TRBV10-3	CAISDPGTANYGYTF
TRBJ2-1	TRBV12-5	CASKLATYNEQFF
TRBJ1-2	TRBV5-6	CASSLAGGYGYTF
TRBJ2-3	TRBV14	CASSQSSSGRLDTQYF
TRBJ2-1	TRBV14	CASSQEVYGLAEPYSYNEQFF
TRBJ2-2	TRBV18	CASSPTGAGELFF
TRBJ1-1	TRBV5-5	CASSWAGRENTEAFF
TRBJ2-7	TRBV5-1	CASKVGTGTGAEQYF
TRBJ2-5	TRBV5-1	CASGGTSWAGETQYF
TRBJ1-5	TRBV7-8	CASSPWDSWVYSNQPQHF
TRBJ2-1	TRBV7-6	CASSPSGGIYNEQFF